This T cell receptor beta chain appears in the sequencing data of a study of shared clonotypes between healthy human individuals. As defined, naive CD8 cells were CD45RO-negative and positively selected for CCR7, with terminally differentiated effector memory CD45RA+ cells excluded. There were only Caucasian adults among the donors, and all lived in Nashville, Tennessee. Trimming cost V 0 bases and J 0 bases, with 5 bases left between them. Looked up from germline, CDR1 is LNHNV and CDR2 is YYDKDF (reference sequence). The CDR3 spans 14 residues. Worth noting for this clone: The sample holds other DNA sequences that translate to the same CDR3.

Data came from immunoSEQ multiplex PCR; TCRdb stores just in-frame clones and leaves some out. The top ten clones hold 0.3% to 0.35% of a sample with about 580,000 clones, 98% of them seen once. The chain carries TRBV15 and TRBJ1-1; D call uncertain. Sequenced material: naive CD8+ T cells sorted from blood. The TCR originated in a man aged 25 to 40 in good health. The CDR3 sequence is CATSRDRMNTEAFF. CDR3 sequence (DNA): TGTGCCACCAGCAGAGATCGCATGAACACTGAAGCTTTCTTT.